Following are 9 T cell receptor beta chains from one sample sequenced in a study of cytotoxic CD8 clonotypes in ibrutinib-treated CLL. This table comes from immunoSEQ multiplex PCR, and its TCRdb copy is limited to in-frame clones, with some not included. The sample includes some 290,000 clones, just under 80% of them seen just once. The sequenced sample was PBMCs, obtained before ibrutinib treatment. The receptors originated from a human donor with chronic lymphocytic leukemia.

The chain has TRBV5-1 and TRBJ2-7, with 14 bases fitting TRBD2. V lost 0 bases to trimming and J lost 0 bases; unmatched junction nucleotides: 5. CDR1 is SGHRS and CDR2 is YFSETQ in the germline V gene. The CDR3 covers 18 residues. The CDR3: CASSLGLAGGSFSYEQYF. CDR3 nucleotide sequence: TGCGCCAGCAGCTTGGGACTAGCGGGAGGGAGCTTCTCCTACGAGCAGTACTTC.

The V and J genes are TRBV29-1 and TRBJ2-1; D unresolved. Looked up from germline, CDR1 is SQVTM and CDR2 is ANQGSEA. V was shortened by 4 bases and J by 15 bases, with 19 bases between the two germline ends. This CDR3 comprises 12 residues. CDR3 region: CSVGAEYTTGFF. The CDR3 coding sequence is TGCAGCGTTGGTGCGGAGTATACTACGGGGTTCTTC.

The chain uses TRBV6-6 and TRBJ2-3; D is perhaps TRBD2 (6 bases). The CDR3 covers 15 residues. V dropped 5 bases and J dropped 2 bases, with 14 bases sitting between them. CDR1 is MNHNY and CDR2 is SVGAGI in the germline V gene (reference sequence). The chain's CDR3 is CASSTPGTATDTQYF. The DNA of the CDR3 is TGTGCCAGCAGTACCCCCGGGACTGCCACAGATACGCAGTATTTT.

V gene TRBV4-3 combines with J gene TRBJ2-7; 7 bases match TRBD1. V shed 3 bases and J 2 bases; nucleotides not matched to a gene: 10. The CDR3 spans 16 residues. CDR1 is LGHNA and CDR2 is YSLEER in the germline V gene. CDR3 nucleotide sequence: TGCGCCAGCAGCCAGGGAATAGGGACAGCGGCCTACGAGCAGTACTTC. This encodes CASSQGIGTAAYEQYF.

In its sample, this clone was seen a few times. The chain employs TRBV11-2 and TRBJ2-2; 8 nucleotides agree with TRBD1. J gave up 7 bases and V 0 bases, and 10 bases lay outside the gene matches. From germline, CDR1 is SGHAT and CDR2 FQNNGV. The CDR3 has 17 amino acids. CDR3 coding DNA: TGTGCCAGCAGCTTAGATCCCGGACAGGGAAGAAACGGGGAGCTGTTTTTT. Translating it yields CASSLDPGQGRNGELFF.

The chain recombines TRBV5-1 with TRBJ2-1, with 10 bases that match TRBD1. This CDR3 has 13 residues. Germline lookup yields CDR1 SGHRS and CDR2 YFSETQ. Trimming at V came to 3 bases and at J to 9 bases, leaving 3 bases not matched to a gene. The CDR3 spells CASSWGTGVEQFF. CDR3 nucleotides: TGCGCCAGCAGCTGGGGGACAGGGGTTGAGCAGTTCTTC.

Here the CDR3 DNA reads TGCGCCAGCAGCCAAGATGAACAGACTAAGATCATCTCCTACGAGCAGTACTTC. Residues: CASSQDEQTKIISYEQYF. This chain joins TRBV4-1 and TRBJ2-7; tentative D call: TRBD2 (5 bases). Per the germline V gene, CDR1 is MGHRA and CDR2 is YSYEKL. The length of the CDR3 is 18 residues. V shed 0 bases and J shed 0 bases, with 18 bases lying between them.

This rearrangement joins TRBV5-1 to TRBJ2-1; D possibly corresponds to TRBD2 (6 bases). V was trimmed by 0 bases and J by 6 bases, leaving 10 bases between them. Looked up from germline, CDR1 is SGHRS and CDR2 is YFSETQ. The CDR3 is 14 amino acids. CDR3 coding DNA: TGCGCCAGCAGCTTGGGACTAGTTACCAATGAGCAGTTCTTC. Its protein product is CASSLGLVTNEQFF. The whole variable domain, filled in from reference TRBV5-1 and TRBJ2-1, reads KAGVTQTPRYLIKTRGQQVTLSCSPISGHRSVSWYQQTPGQGLQFLFEYFSETQRNKGNFPGRFSGRQFSNSRSEMNVSTLELGDSALYLCASSLGLVTNEQFFGPGTRLTVL.

The rearrangement joins TRBV6-5 to TRBJ2-2; D gene unclear. The V end lost 0 bases, the J end lost 7 bases, and 15 bases lay between the germline ends. The CDR3 consists of 16 residues. Germline-derived CDR1 and CDR2 are MNHEY and SVGAGI. As DNA, the CDR3 is TGTGCCAGCAGTTACTCGATGTATGGGTTGGGCGGGGAGCTGTTTTTT. Protein: CASSYSMYGLGGELFF.